This TCR beta chain appears in the sequencing data of a study of shared clonotypes between healthy human individuals. Study context: For every donor, three CD4 naive, three CD4 memory, two CD8 naive and one CD8 memory plates were used. Study-level findings and limits: When naive CD4 clonotypes were compared across a few donors, approximately 5% were shared.

Some clones are missing from TCRdb's copy, which holds only in-frame ones; the method was immunoSEQ multiplex PCR. The sample includes 800,000 to 950,000 clones, about 96% of them seen just once. Selected positively for CCR7 and CD45RO-negative, naive CD8 cells excluded terminally differentiated effector memory CD45RA+ cells. The germline V gene has CDR1 SNHLY and CDR2 FYNNEI. With V trimmed by 8 bases and J by 4 bases, 7 bases remained unmatched. This CDR3 contains 15 residues. This clone was counted a single time. Its antigen is not identified. The TCR sequence derives from a man under 40 in good health. The V and J genes are TRBV2 and TRBJ2-1; 11 nucleotides agree with TRBD2. The specimen was naive CD8+ T cells sorted from blood. The CDR3 sequence is CASREGLADYNEQFF. CDR3 sequence (DNA): TGTGCCAGCCGAGAGGGACTAGCGGATTACAATGAGCAGTTCTTC.